This T cell receptor beta chain appears in the sequencing data of a study of T cell responses to AZD1222 COVID-19 vaccine. A remark on this clone: Its specificity is unknown.

Study-wide results and limits: Of spike-specific TCRs, nearly half reportedly target regions left unmutated in variants. It was only after the peak T cell response that any repertoires were sampled. White British ancestry dominated among donors, who included more females, and clonal diversity was possibly underestimated.

The table came from immunoSEQ multiplex PCR; TCRdb's copy has only in-frame clones and leaves some out. The sample records about 150,000 clones, more than 75% being singletons. The V end was cut by 4 bases, the J end by 0 bases, with 23 bases between. The germline V gene encodes CDR1 LGHNA and CDR2 YSLEER. This CDR3 contains 19 residues. This receptor was taken from an adult in good health. The sequencing here drew on peripheral blood, taken on day 0 of AZD1222 vaccination. V is TRBV4-3 and J is TRBJ2-3, with D tentatively TRBD2 (6 bases). The CDR3: CASSRTLGRSGASTDTQYF. The CDR3 DNA follows: TGCGCCAGCAGCCGTACCTTAGGGAGGTCTGGTGCTAGCACAGATACGCAGTATTTT.